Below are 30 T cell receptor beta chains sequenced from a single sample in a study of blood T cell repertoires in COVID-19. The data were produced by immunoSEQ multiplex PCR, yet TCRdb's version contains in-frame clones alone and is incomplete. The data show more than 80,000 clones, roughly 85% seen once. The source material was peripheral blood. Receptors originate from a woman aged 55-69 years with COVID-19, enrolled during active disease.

Here the CDR3 DNA reads TGTGCCAGCAGTGACTTTCCCGGGGTCGAAGATGAAAAACTGTTTTTT. Amino acids: CASSDFPGVEDEKLFF. This chain connects TRBV2 to TRBJ1-4, with unresolved D. CDR3 length equals 16 residues. CDR1 SNHLY and CDR2 FYNNEI come from the germline V gene. V gave up 3 bases and J gave up 6 bases, with 17 bases separating them.

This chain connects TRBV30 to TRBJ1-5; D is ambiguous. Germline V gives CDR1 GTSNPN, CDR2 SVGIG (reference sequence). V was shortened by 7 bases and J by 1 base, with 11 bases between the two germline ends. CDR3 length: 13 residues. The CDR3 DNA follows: TGTGCCTACGGGTCCTCGAGCAATCAGCCCCAGCATTTT. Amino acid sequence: CAYGSSSNQPQHF.

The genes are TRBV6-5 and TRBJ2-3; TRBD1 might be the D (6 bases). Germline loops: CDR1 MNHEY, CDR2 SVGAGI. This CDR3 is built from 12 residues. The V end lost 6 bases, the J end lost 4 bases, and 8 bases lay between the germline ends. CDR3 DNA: TGTGCCAGCAGGGACAGTTCAGATACGCAGTATTTT. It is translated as CASRDSSDTQYF.

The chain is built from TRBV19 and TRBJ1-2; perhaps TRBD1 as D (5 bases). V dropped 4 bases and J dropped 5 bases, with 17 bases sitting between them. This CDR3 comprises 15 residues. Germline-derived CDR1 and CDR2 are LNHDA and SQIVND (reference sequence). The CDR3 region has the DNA TGTGCCAGTAGTACCGGCGGAGGGGAGGGGTATGGCTACACCTTC. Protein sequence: CASSTGGGEGYGYTF.

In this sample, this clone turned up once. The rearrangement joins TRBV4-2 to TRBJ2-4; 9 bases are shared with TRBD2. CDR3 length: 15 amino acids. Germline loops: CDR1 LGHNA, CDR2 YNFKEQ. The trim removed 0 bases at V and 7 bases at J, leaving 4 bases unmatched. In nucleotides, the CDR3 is TGTGCCAGCAGCCAAGAGGCGGGGGGGGAGAACATTCAGTACTTC. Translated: CASSQEAGGENIQYF.

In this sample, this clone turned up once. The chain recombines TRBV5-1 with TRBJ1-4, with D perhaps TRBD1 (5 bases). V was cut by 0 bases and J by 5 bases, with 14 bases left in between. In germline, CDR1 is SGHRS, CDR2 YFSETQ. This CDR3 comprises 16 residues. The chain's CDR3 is CASSLGGLRGNEKLFF. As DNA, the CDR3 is TGCGCCAGCAGCTTGGGGGGACTTAGAGGGAATGAAAAACTGTTTTTT.

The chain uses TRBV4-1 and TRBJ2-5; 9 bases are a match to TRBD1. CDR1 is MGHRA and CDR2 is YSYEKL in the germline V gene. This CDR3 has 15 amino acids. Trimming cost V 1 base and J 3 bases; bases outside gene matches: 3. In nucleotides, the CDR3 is TGCGCCAGCAGCCAAGTTTGGGACAGGGAAGAGACCCAGTACTTC. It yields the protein CASSQVWDREETQYF.

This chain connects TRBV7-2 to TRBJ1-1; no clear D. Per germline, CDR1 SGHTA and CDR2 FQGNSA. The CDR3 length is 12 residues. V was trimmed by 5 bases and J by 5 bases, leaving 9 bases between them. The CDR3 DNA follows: TGTGCCAGCAGCAACCACGGTACTGAAGCTTTCTTT. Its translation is CASSNHGTEAFF.

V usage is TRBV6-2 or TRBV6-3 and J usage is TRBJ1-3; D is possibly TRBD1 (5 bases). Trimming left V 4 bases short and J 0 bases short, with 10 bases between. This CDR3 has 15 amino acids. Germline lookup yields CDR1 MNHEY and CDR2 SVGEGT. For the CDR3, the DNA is TGTGCCAGCAGTTTTAGACAGCACTCTGGAAACACCATATATTTT. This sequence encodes CASSFRQHSGNTIYF.

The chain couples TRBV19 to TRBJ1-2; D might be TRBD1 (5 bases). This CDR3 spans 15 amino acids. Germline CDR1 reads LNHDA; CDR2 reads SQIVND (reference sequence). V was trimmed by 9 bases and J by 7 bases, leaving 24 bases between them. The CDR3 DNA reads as TGTGCCAGCACGCCCGGGGACCTCGGGGGACGTGGCTACACCTTC. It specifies CASTPGDLGGRGYTF.

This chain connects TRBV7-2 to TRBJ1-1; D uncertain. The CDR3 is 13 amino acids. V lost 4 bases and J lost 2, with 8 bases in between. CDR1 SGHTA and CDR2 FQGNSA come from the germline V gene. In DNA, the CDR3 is TGTGCCAGCAGCTACGGAGGCAACACTGAAGCTTTCTTT. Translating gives CASSYGGNTEAFF.

The CDR3 here is CASSSDSLNTEAFF. DNA for the CDR3: TGCGCCAGCAGCTCGGACAGCTTGAACACTGAAGCTTTCTTT. The chain links TRBV5-1 to TRBJ1-1; D is possibly TRBD1 (6 bases). The CDR3 runs 14 residues. CDR1 is SGHRS, CDR2 YFSETQ, per germline. Trimming pared 3 bases from V and 0 bases from J, leaving 9 bases between.

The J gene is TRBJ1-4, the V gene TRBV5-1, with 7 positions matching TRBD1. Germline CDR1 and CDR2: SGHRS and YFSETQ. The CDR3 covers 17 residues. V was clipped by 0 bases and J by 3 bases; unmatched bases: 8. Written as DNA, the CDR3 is TGCGCCAGCAGCTTGGGACAGGGTATTTCGGCTAATGAAAAACTGTTTTTT. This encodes CASSLGQGISANEKLFF.

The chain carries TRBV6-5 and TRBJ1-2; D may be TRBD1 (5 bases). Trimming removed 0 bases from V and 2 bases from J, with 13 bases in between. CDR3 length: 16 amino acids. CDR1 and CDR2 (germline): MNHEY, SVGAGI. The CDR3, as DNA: TGTGCCAGCAGTTACTCGTGGGGGGGAGGGAACTATGGCTACACCTTC. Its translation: CASSYSWGGGNYGYTF.

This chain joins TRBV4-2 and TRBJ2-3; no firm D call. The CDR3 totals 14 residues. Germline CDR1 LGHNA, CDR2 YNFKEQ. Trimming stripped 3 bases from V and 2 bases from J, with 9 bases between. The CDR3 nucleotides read TGTGCCAGCAGCCAGCGGAGAGACACAGATACGCAGTATTTT. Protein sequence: CASSQRRDTDTQYF.

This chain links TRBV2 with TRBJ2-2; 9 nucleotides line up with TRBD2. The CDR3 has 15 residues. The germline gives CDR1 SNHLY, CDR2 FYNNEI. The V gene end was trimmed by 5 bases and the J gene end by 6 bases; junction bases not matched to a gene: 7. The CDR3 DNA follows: TGTGCCAGCAGTCAGAGGACTAGCGAGGCCGGGGAGCTGTTTTTT. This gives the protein CASSQRTSEAGELFF.

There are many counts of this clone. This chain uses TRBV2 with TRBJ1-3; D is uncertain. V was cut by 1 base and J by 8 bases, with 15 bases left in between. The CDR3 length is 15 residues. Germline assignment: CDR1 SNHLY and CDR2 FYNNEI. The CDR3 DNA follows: TGTGCCAGCAGTGAAGGCGTCATAGCACCAGACACCATATATTTT. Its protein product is CASSEGVIAPDTIYF. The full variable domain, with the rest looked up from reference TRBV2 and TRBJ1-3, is EPEVTQTPSHQVTQMGQEVILRCVPISNHLYFYWYRQILGQKVEFLVSFYNNEISEKSEIFDDQFSVERPDGSNFTLKIRSTKLEDSAMYFCASSEGVIAPDTIYFGEGSWLTVV.

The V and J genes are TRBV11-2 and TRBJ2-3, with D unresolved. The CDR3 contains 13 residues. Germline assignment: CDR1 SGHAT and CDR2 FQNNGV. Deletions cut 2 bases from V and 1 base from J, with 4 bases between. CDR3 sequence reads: CASSLQGTDTQYF. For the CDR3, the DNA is TGTGCCAGCAGCTTACAGGGCACAGATACGCAGTATTTT. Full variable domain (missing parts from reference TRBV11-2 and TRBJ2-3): EAGVAQSPRYKIIEKRQSVAFWCNPISGHATLYWYQQILGQGPKLLIQFQNNGVVDDSQLPKDRFSAERLKGVDSTLKIQPAKLEDSAVYLCASSLQGTDTQYFGPGTRLTVL.

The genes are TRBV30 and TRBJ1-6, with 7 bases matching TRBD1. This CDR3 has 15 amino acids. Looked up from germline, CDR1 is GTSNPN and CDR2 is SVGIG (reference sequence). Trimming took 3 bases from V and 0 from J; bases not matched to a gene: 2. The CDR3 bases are TGTGCCTGGAGACGGGACAGCTCCTATAATTCACCCCTCCACTTT. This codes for CAWRRDSSYNSPLHF.

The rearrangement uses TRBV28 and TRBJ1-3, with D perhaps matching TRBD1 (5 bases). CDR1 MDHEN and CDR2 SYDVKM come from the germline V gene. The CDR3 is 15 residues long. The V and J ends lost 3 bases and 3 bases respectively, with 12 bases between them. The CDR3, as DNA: TGTGCCAGCAGTTTTCACGGGGGTGGTGGAAACACCATATATTTT. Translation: CASSFHGGGGNTIYF.

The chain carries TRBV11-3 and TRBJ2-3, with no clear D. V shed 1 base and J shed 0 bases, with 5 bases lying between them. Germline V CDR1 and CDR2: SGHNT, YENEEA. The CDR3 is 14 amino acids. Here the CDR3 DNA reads TGTGCCAGCAGCTTAGGCGGAAGCACAGATACGCAGTATTTT. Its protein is CASSLGGSTDTQYF.

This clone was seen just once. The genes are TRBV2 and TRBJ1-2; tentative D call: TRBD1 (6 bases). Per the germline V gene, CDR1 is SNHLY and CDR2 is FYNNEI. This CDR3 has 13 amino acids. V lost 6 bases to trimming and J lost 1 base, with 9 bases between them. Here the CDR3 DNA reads TGTGCCAGCAGAGAGGACAGTAACTATGGCTACACCTTC. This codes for CASREDSNYGYTF.

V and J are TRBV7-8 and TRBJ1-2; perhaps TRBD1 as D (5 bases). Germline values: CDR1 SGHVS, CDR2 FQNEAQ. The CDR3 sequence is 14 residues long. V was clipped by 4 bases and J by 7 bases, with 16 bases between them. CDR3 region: CASSSTAGQGGYTF. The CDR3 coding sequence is TGTGCCAGCAGCTCCACTGCAGGCCAGGGTGGCTACACCTTC.

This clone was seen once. CDR3 sequence: CASSYHGDQPQHF. In DNA form, the CDR3 reads TGTGCCAGTAGTTATCACGGAGATCAGCCCCAGCATTTT. This chain links TRBV19 with TRBJ1-5; D is uncertain. The CDR3 length is 13 residues. Trimming took off 5 bases at V and 5 bases at J, with 10 bases between the two ends. Germline CDR1 and CDR2: LNHDA and SQIVND (reference sequence).

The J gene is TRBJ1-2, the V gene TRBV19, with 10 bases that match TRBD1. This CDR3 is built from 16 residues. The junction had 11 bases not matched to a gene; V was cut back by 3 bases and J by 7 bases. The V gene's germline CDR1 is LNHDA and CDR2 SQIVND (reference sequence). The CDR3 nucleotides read TGTGCCAGTAGTATGCATTGGGACAGGGGACTTTCTGGCTACACCTTC. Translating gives CASSMHWDRGLSGYTF.

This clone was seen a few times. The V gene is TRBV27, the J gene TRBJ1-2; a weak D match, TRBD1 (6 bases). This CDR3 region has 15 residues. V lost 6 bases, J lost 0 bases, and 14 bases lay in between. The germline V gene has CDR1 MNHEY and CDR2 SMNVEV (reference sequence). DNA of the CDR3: TGTGCCAGCAGCCTGACAGGAGGAGCTAACTATGGCTACACCTTC. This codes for CASSLTGGANYGYTF.

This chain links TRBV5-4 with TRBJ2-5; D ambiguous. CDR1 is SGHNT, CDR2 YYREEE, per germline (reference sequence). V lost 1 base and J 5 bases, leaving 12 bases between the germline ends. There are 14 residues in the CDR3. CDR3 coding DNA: TGTGCCAGCAGCTTGCCGCAGTATCTGGAGACCCAGTACTTC. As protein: CASSLPQYLETQYF.

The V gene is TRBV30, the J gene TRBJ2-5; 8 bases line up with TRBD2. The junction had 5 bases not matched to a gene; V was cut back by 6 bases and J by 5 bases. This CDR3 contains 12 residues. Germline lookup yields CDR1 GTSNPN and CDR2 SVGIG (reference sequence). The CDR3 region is CACRGGRETQYF. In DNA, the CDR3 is TGTGCCTGTCGGGGGGGCCGGGAGACCCAGTACTTC.

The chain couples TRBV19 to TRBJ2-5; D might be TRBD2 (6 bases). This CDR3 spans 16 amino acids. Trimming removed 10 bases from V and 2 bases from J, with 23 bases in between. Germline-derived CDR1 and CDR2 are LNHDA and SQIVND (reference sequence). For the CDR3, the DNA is TGTGCCACGAGTAGTCCGCCCGACGGGGGACAAGAGACCCAGTACTTC. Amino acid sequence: CATSSPPDGGQETQYF.

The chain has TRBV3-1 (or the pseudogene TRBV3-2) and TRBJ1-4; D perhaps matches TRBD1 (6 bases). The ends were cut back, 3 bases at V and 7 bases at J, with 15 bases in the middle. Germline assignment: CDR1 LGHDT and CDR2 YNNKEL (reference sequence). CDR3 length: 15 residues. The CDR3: CASSQEQGIGEKLFF. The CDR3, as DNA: TGTGCCAGCAGCCAGGAACAGGGAATCGGTGAAAAACTGTTTTTT.